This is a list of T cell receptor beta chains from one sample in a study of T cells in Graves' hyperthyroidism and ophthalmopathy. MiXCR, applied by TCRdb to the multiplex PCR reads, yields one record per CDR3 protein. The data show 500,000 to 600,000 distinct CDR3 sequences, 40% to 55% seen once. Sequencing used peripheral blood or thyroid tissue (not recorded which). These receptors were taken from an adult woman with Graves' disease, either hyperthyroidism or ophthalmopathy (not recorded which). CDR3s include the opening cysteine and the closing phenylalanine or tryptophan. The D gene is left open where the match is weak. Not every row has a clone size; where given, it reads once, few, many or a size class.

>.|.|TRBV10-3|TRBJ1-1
TGTGCCATCAGTCCCCATGGGGGGACGAACACTGAAGCTTTCTTT
CAISPHGGTNTEAFF
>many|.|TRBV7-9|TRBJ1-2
TGTGCCAGCAGCTTAGGTAGTGTGGCAGAAAACTATGGCTACACCTTC
CASSLGSVAENYGYTF
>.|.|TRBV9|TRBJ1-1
TGTGCCAGCAGCGTAGGAGGGGGGCACACTGAAGCTTTCTTT
CASSVGGGHTEAFF
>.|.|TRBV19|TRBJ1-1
TGTGCCAGTAGTGACAGCCGGGACACTGAAGCTTTCTTT
CASSDSRDTEAFF
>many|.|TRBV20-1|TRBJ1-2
TGCAGTGCCCTTGGAGGGTATGGCTACACCTTC
CSALGGYGYTF
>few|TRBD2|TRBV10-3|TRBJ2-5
TGTGCCATCAGTACCTGGGGCAGCGGGATGGTAGAGACCCAGTACTTC
CAISTWGSGMVETQYF
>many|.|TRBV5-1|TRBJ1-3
TGCGCCAGCAGCTTGGGACAGGATATGACTGGAAACACCATATATTTT
CASSLGQDMTGNTIYF
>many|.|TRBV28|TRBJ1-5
TGTGCCAGCAGCCAACAAGGAGGTCAGCCCCAGCATTTT
CASSQQGGQPQHF
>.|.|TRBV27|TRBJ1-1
TGTGCCATCAGCGCCGGAACTTTGGGCAGCACTGAAGCTTTCTTT
CAISAGTLGSTEAFF
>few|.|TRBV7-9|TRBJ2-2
TGTGCCAGCAGCTCAACAGGGATCACCGGGGAGCTGTTTTTT
CASSSTGITGELFF
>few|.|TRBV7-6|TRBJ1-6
TGTGCCAGCAGCTTAGCGCGAGGGTTCGCTTCACCCCTCCACTTT
CASSLARGFASPLHF
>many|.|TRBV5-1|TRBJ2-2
TGCGCCAGCAGCTCCAGCAGGGACACCGGGGAGCTGTTTTTT
CASSSSRDTGELFF
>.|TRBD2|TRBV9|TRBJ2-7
TGTGCCAGCAGCTTCAATAGCGGGAGGTACTCCTACGAGCAGTACTTC
CASSFNSGRYSYEQYF
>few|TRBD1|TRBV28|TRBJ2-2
TGTGCCAGCAGTAACAGGGGGGTTGCCGGGGAGCTGTTTTTT
CASSNRGVAGELFF
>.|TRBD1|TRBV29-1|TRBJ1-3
TGCAGCGCCACGGGACAGGTTGGAAACACCATATATTTT
CSATGQVGNTIYF
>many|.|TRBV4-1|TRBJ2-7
TGCGCCAGCAGCTCCGACAGAAACTACGAGCAGTACTTC
CASSSDRNYEQYF
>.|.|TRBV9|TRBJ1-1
TGTGCCAGCAGCGTTGAAGTCCCAGGGGCGCGGAGGACTGAAGCTTTCTTT
CASSVEVPGARRTEAFF
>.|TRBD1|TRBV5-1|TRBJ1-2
TGCGCCAGCAGCACACGACAGGGTGGGTTCTATAGCTACACCTTC
CASSTRQGGFYSYTF
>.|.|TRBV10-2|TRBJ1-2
TGCGCCAGTCGGGCTAGCGGGGTTGGCTACACCTTC
CASRASGVGYTF
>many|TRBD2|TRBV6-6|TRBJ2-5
TGTGCCAGCAAAGGCGGGAGGGTCGAGACCCAGTACTTC
CASKGGRVETQYF
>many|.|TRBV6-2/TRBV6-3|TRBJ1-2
TGTGCCAGCAGCCCGGGACATAACTATGGCTACACCTTC
CASSPGHNYGYTF
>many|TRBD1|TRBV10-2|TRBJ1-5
TGCGCCAGCAGTGTACAGGGGGTAGGTCAGCCCCAGCATTTT
CASSVQGVGQPQHF
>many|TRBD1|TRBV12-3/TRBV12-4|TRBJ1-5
TGTGCCAGCAGCGGACCGACAGGGAATCAGCCCCAGCATTTT
CASSGPTGNQPQHF
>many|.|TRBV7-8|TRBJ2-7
TGTGCCAGCAGAGGAAAAAGGGGGAAAAACCCTGCCAATTACGAGCAGTACTTC
CASRGKRGKNPANYEQYF
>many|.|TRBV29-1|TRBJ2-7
TGCAGCGCCAGGGGACTATTACCTTCCTACGAGCAGTACTTC
CSARGLLPSYEQYF
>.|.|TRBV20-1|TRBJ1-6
TGCAGTGCTAGAAACGATGGGGCTTCACCCCTCCACTTT
CSARNDGASPLHF
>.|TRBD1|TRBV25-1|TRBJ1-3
TGTGCCAGCAGTGCTACAGGGGCGTACGGAAACACCATATATTTT
CASSATGAYGNTIYF
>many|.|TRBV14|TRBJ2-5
TGTGCCAGCAGCCAGATCGGGATCCACCAAGAGACCCAGTACTTC
CASSQIGIHQETQYF
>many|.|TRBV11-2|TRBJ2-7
TGTGCCAGCAGCTTAGGAACGGGACCCGTGTACGAGCAGTACTTC
CASSLGTGPVYEQYF
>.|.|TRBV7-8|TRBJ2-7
TGTGCCAGCAGCCGAGTCGCGCACGAGCAGTACTTC
CASSRVAHEQYF
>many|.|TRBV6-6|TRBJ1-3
TGTGCCAGCAGATTCACAGGGAGTGGAAACACCATATATTTT
CASRFTGSGNTIYF
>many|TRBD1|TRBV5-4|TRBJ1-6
TGTGCCAGCAGCGTCCGGACAGGGGGTAACCCACCCCTCCACTTT
CASSVRTGGNPPLHF
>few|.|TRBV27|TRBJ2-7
TGTGCCAGCAGTTCTACCAGGGGTGGACGCTACGAGCAGTACTTC
CASSSTRGGRYEQYF
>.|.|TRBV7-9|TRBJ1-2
TGTGCCAGCAGCTCGGATTTCGGGGACGTGACTAACTATGGCTACACCTTC
CASSSDFGDVTNYGYTF
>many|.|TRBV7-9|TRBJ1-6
TGTGCCAGCAGCTCTACGGTCGTTCGGCCCCTCCACTTT
CASSSTVVRPLHF
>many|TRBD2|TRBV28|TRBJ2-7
TGTGCCAGCAGCCAAGCGGGAGCAACCTACGAGCAGTACTTC
CASSQAGATYEQYF
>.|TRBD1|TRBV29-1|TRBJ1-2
TGCAGCGTAACCGGGGGGACAGCTGTCGGCTACACCTTC
CSVTGGTAVGYTF
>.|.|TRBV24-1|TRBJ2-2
TGTGCCACCAGTGATGGCGGGGAGCTGTTTTTT
CATSDGGELFF
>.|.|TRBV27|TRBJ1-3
TGTGCCAGCAGTTCCTCGGAGGGGTCCTCTGGAAACACCATATATTTT
CASSSSEGSSGNTIYF
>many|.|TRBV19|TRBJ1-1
TGTGCCACCCGAGACGGGACCGCCAGGACTGAAGCTTTCTTT
CATRDGTARTEAFF
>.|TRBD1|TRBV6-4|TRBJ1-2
TGTGCCAGCAGTCAGGGGGGCCTGGGCTACACCTTC
CASSQGGLGYTF
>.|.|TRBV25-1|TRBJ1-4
TGTGCCAGCAGTGAACACGGGGGACGGTCTGAAAAACTGTTTTTT
CASSEHGGRSEKLFF
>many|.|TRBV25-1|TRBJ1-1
TGTGCCAGCAGTGAATACTCGAACACTGAAGCTTTCTTT
CASSEYSNTEAFF
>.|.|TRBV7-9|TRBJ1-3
TGTGCCAGCAGCCCTTGGCACAGGACGAACACTGAAGCTTTT
CASSPWHRTNTEAF